Below, one TCR beta chain is given with its context. The sample belongs to a study of cytomegalovirus exposure and HLA in healthy donors. Germline V gene lookup returns CDR1 MNHEY and CDR2 SMNVEV (reference sequence). This CDR3 has 13 residues. Trimming took 10 bases from V and 4 from J, leaving 14 bases between them. Primers for the PCR totalled 60 Vbeta and 13 Jbeta. Sequenced by immunoSEQ multiplex PCR; TCRdb stores in-frame clones only, minus some. The repertoire holds 150,000 or so clones, with around 82% as singletons. The sample consisted of PBMCs. The TCR was taken from a young man in good health and CMV-seropositive. The gene calls are TRBV27 and TRBJ1-5; perhaps TRBD1 as D (6 bases). This chain's CDR3 is CATRAGENQPQHF. The DNA for the CDR3 is TGTGCCACGCGGGCAGGGGAAAATCAGCCCCAGCATTTT.